This T cell receptor (beta chain) appears in the sequencing data of a study of vaccination and CD4 T cells after COVID-19. Background on the study: Overlapping spike peptides served as the stimulus for the cells. These peptides came from SARS-CoV-2 and from the common cold coronaviruses HCoV-NL63, HCoV-OC43 and HCoV-229E. Regarding the study as a whole: A relatively small number of convalescent patients were studied, and no early post-infection timepoints were included. The median SARS-CoV-2-reactive clonotype number increased from roughly 19 to 38, without statistical significance.

V lost 3 bases, J lost 1 base, and 8 bases lay in between. The CDR3 runs 13 residues. Germline assignment: CDR1 GTSNPN and CDR2 SVGIG (reference sequence). CD4+ T cells that had been cultured provided DNA sequenced with the Oncomine TCR Beta short-read assay. TCRdb passed the PCR reads through MiXCR, listing each CDR3 protein once. The sample records roughly 19,000 distinct CDR3 sequences, approximately 60% being singletons. A word on this clonotype: Its target is not known.

The treatment denotes: roughly ten-day PBMC culture with coronavirus spike peptide pools or control peptides (ViraFEST assay). It was with roughly 10 IU/ml IL-2 and around 9.3 ug/ml peptide pools that 1.5 million to 2.5 million PBMCs per well were cultured. The receptor comes from a human donor who had recovered from COVID-19. The chain couples TRBV30 to TRBJ2-3; D gene ambiguous. Material: CD4+ T cells from blood, cultured in vitro. CDR3 DNA: TGTGCCTGGAGCCCTGCGGGCACAGATACGCAGTATTTT. Encoded protein: CAWSPAGTDTQYF.